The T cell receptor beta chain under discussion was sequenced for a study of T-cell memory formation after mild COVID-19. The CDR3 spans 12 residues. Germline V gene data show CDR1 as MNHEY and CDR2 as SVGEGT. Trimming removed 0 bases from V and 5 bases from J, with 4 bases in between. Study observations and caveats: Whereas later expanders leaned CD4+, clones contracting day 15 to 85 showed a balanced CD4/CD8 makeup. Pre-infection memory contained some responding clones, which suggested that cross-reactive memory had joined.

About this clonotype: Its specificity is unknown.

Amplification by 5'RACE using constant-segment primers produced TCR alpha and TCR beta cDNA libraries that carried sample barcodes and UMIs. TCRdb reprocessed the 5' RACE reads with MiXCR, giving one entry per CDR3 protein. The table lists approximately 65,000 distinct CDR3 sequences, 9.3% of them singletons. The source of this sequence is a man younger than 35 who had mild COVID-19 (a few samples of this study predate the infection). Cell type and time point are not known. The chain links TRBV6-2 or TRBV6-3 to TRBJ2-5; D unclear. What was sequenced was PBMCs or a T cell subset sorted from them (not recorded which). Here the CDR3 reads CASSYSRETQYF. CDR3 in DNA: TGTGCCAGCAGTTACTCGCGGGAGACCCAGTACTTC.